These T cell receptor beta chains were read from a single sample in a study of blood T cell repertoires in COVID-19. Only in-frame clones appear in the TCRdb table, and some are missing; sequencing was by immunoSEQ multiplex PCR. The table shows about 210,000 clones, with more than 75% occurring only once. The material sequenced was peripheral blood. These receptors were collected from a woman in her 70s with COVID-19, enrolled during active disease. CDR3s include the opening cysteine and the closing phenylalanine or tryptophan. Each record gives: clone size, V gene, D gene, J gene, CDR3 protein, CDR3 DNA. D genes are given only for firm matches. Clone size is given for some rows only: seen once, a few or many times, or a class if the clone is expanded.

-	TRBV5-8	TRBD1	TRBJ1-1	CASSSDRVMNTEAFF	TGTGCCAGCAGCTCCGACAGGGTCATGAACACTGAAGCTTTCTTT
-	TRBV4-3	TRBD2	TRBJ2-2	CASSQDQASGSSGELFF	TGCGCCAGCAGCCAAGATCAAGCTAGCGGGAGTTCCGGGGAGCTGTTTTTT
-	TRBV5-1	-	TRBJ2-6	CASSQTVLGANVLTF	TGCGCCAGCAGCCAGACAGTACTTGGGGCCAACGTCCTGACTTTC
few	TRBV10-2	-	TRBJ2-3	CASSENLASTDTQYF	TGCGCCAGCAGTGAGAATCTAGCGAGCACAGATACGCAGTATTTT
-	TRBV29-1	-	TRBJ2-1	CSVEDGDNEQFF	TGCAGCGTTGAAGATGGAGACAATGAGCAGTTCTTC
-	TRBV25-1	TRBD1	TRBJ2-3	CASRGGASTDTQYF	TGTGCCAGCAGAGGGGGCGCGAGCACAGATACGCAGTATTTT
few	TRBV5-6	-	TRBJ2-7	CASSYGSYEQYF	TGTGCCAGCAGCTACGGGTCCTACGAGCAGTACTTC
-	TRBV19	-	TRBJ1-1	CASSRAQGLAEAFF	TGTGCCAGTAGCCGTGCCCAGGGTCTGGCTGAAGCTTTCTTT
-	TRBV7-2	-	TRBJ1-5	CASSLEEGPLWTQHF	TGTGCCAGCAGCTTAGAGGAGGGACCTCTATGGACCCAGCATTTT
-	TRBV7-9	-	TRBJ1-1	CASSLESTEAFF	TGTGCCAGCAGCCTGGAGAGCACTGAAGCTTTCTTT
once	TRBV19	-	TRBJ1-3	CASSEQGSGNTIYF	TGTGCCAGTAGTGAACAGGGCTCTGGAAACACCATATATTTT
-	TRBV5-1	-	TRBJ1-1	CASSLNTPHSNTEAFF	TGCGCCAGCAGCTTGAACACGCCACATTCGAACACTGAAGCTTTCTTT
-	TRBV10-3	TRBD1	TRBJ2-2	CAISVGGGGAAGELFF	TGTGCCATCAGTGTAGGGGGCGGCGGCGCCGCCGGGGAGCTGTTTTTT
-	TRBV18	-	TRBJ1-2	CASSPDTNYGYTF	TGTGCCAGCTCCCCGGACACGAACTATGGCTACACCTTC